Below, one TCR beta chain is given with its context. The antigen is undetermined. After removal of 0 bases from V and 8 bases from J, the junction contained 1 base not matched to a gene. This CDR3 is built from 14 residues. Germline CDR1 and CDR2: SGHRS and YFSETQ. The sample is drawn from a study of beta chain features in type 1 diabetes. Background on the study: Patient and healthy donor groups were alike in age, gender and cell yields.

There was one heparinised blood draw per donor, averaging about 116 mL. All of the isolated RNA was reverse transcribed, so expressed TCRB transcripts were sequenced. Several million reads per sample on average were obtained from naive, central memory and regulatory T cell samples. The assay was immunoSEQ multiplex PCR, and TCRdb's table has in-frame clones only and misses some. Seen here are hundreds of thousands of clones, more than 12% observed once, and the top ten hold approximately 0.042%. Study conclusions and caveats: Moderate but significant shortening of TCRB CDR3s was recorded in all four CD4+ subsets from Type 1 diabetes patients.

The chain is built from TRBV5-1 and TRBJ2-1; 11 nucleotides agree with TRBD1. The receptor comes from a man younger than 35 with type 1 diabetes. Input material: naive CD4+ T cells from blood. CDR3 residues: CASSLGTGGDEQFF. CDR3 sequence (DNA): TGCGCCAGCAGCTTGGGGACAGGGGGCGATGAGCAGTTCTTC.